This is a list of T cell receptor beta chains from one sample in a study of vaccination and CD4 T cells after COVID-19. Their antigens remain unidentified. TCRdb re-called the PCR reads with MiXCR, one entry per CDR3 protein. The data contain about 22,000 distinct CDR3 sequences, 30% to 45% of them singletons. The input for sequencing was CD4+ T cells from blood, cultured in vitro, taken about 7 months after SARS-CoV-2 vaccination. The receptors come from a human donor who had recovered from COVID-19. Each CDR3 is given with its conserved first and last residue. Fields, in order: V gene, J gene, D gene, clone size, CDR3 protein, CDR3 DNA. D genes are given only for firm matches. Expanded clones are given a class, and other clones once, few, many or no size at all.

TRBV7-9,TRBJ1-5,.,.,CASSQAGSNQPQHF,TGTGCCAGCAGCCAAGCAGGGTCCAATCAGCCCCAGCATTTT
TRBV7-8,TRBJ2-7,.,.,CASSLNVGGVSYEQYF,TGTGCCAGCAGCCTAAACGTCGGGGGTGTCTCCTACGAGCAGTACTTC
TRBV28,TRBJ2-7,TRBD2,.,CASSFTSATYEQYF,TGTGCCAGCAGTTTCACTAGCGCGACCTACGAGCAGTACTTC
TRBV27,TRBJ1-5,.,few,CASSYRLGAPQHF,TGTGCCAGCAGTTATAGGCTTGGGGCGCCCCAGCATTTT
TRBV6-5,TRBJ2-1,.,few,CASSYPGPYNEQFF,TGTGCCAGCAGTTACCCTGGACCGTACAATGAGCAGTTCTTC
TRBV7-3,TRBJ2-1,.,.,CASSLTNGEQFF,TGTGCCAGCAGCCTAACTAACGGTGAGCAGTTCTTC
TRBV20-1,TRBJ2-7,TRBD1,few,CSASRDRGLDEQYF,TGCAGTGCTAGCCGGGACAGGGGGCTTGACGAGCAGTACTTC
TRBV20-1,TRBJ1-6,.,few,CSADSGRNSPLHF,TGCAGTGCTGATAGCGGACGTAATTCACCCCTCCACTTT
TRBV28,TRBJ2-1,.,.,CATTEVLDNEQFF,TGTGCCACCACAGAGGTTTTGGACAATGAGCAGTTCTTC
TRBV21-1,TRBJ2-7,.,.,CASSLGPTRIYEQYF,TGTGCCAGCAGCCTAGGACCAACTAGAATCTACGAGCAGTACTTC
TRBV6-1,TRBJ1-2,TRBD1,.,CASSLTGTGTSWYGYTF,TGTGCCAGCAGTCTTACCGGGACAGGGACGTCTTGGTACGGCTACACCTTC
TRBV19,TRBJ2-3,.,few,CASSVNRVPDTQYF,TGTGCCAGTAGCGTAAACAGGGTCCCAGATACGCAGTATTTT
TRBV28,TRBJ1-5,.,few,CASSLADQYSQPQHF,TGTGCCAGCAGTTTAGCCGACCAGTACAGTCAGCCCCAGCATTTT
TRBV6-1,TRBJ1-2,.,few,CASMPGQRLYGYTF,TGTGCCAGCATGCCGGGACAAAGGTTATATGGCTACACCTTC
TRBV6-2/TRBV6-3,TRBJ2-7,.,.,CASSYPGSYEQYF,TGTGCCAGCAGTTACCCAGGCAGCTACGAGCAGTACTTC
TRBV20-1,TRBJ1-2,.,medium-sized,CSGVDGSGGYTF,TGCAGTGGGGTGGATGGAAGTGGTGGCTACACCTTC
TRBV20-1,TRBJ1-1,.,.,CSAREHLNTEAFF,TGCAGTGCTAGAGAACACCTGAACACTGAAGCTTTCTTT
TRBV6-1,TRBJ2-1,TRBD2,.,CASSKGTRDEQFF,TGTGCCAGCAGTAAGGGGACTAGAGATGAGCAGTTCTTC
TRBV20-1,TRBJ2-1,.,.,CSASAPGNEQFF,TGCAGTGCTAGTGCCCCCGGGAATGAGCAGTTCTTC
TRBV20-1,TRBJ2-3,.,few,CSTGLEGRDTQYF,TGCAGTACAGGGCTAGAGGGGCGAGATACGCAGTATTTT
TRBV20-1,TRBJ2-1,.,.,CSARVGGMGYNEQFF,TGCAGTGCTAGAGTCGGCGGGATGGGTTACAATGAGCAGTTCTTC
TRBV6-1,TRBJ2-7,TRBD2,few,CASWSGTLYEQYF,TGTGCCAGCTGGAGCGGGACGCTCTACGAGCAGTACTTC
TRBV10-3,TRBJ2-5,TRBD2,few,CAMGGLANIQETQYF,TGTGCGATGGGAGGGCTAGCTAACATTCAAGAGACCCAGTACTTC
TRBV7-8,TRBJ2-7,.,.,CASSSRSGIYEQYF,TGTGCCAGCAGCTCCCGGTCGGGTATCTACGAGCAGTACTTC
TRBV27,TRBJ2-5,TRBD2,medium-sized,CASSKRERGTQYF,TGTGCCAGCTCTAAGCGGGAGAGAGGGACCCAGTACTTC
TRBV20-1,TRBJ1-5,TRBD1,.,CSAGQGGNQPQHF,TGCAGTGCTGGACAGGGCGGCAATCAGCCCCAGCATTTT
TRBV20-1,TRBJ2-1,.,.,CSATVYNEQFF,TGCAGTGCTACGGTCTACAATGAGCAGTTCTTC
TRBV7-6,TRBJ1-1,TRBD1,few,CASSLGQYMNTEAFF,TGTGCCAGCAGCTTGGGACAGTACATGAACACTGAAGCTTTCTTT
TRBV5-4,TRBJ2-3,.,.,CASSLGDIDGADTQYF,TGTGCCAGCAGCTTGGGGGACATAGATGGCGCAGATACGCAGTATTTT
TRBV7-2,TRBJ2-7,TRBD2,few,CASSLAGSGAYEQYF,TGTGCCAGCAGCTTAGCCGGCAGCGGGGCCTACGAGCAGTACTTC
TRBV19,TRBJ1-5,.,.,CASSTDRSWSQHF,TGTGCCAGTAGTACGGACCGGAGTTGGTCCCAGCATTTT
TRBV7-2,TRBJ2-4,TRBD2,.,CASSHGTSGTTQYF,TGTGCCAGCAGCCATGGGACTAGCGGGACGACGCAGTACTTC
TRBV7-8,TRBJ2-5,.,few,CASSRRLGARETQYF,TGTGCCAGCAGCCGACGTCTGGGGGCGCGGGAGACCCAGTACTTC
TRBV20-1,TRBJ1-2,TRBD1,.,CSARDQRGRDGYTF,TGCAGTGCTAGAGATCAAAGGGGGCGAGATGGCTACACCTTC
TRBV7-6,TRBJ2-7,.,.,CASSRTAGPYEQYF,TGTGCCAGCAGCCGAACGGCGGGACCCTACGAGCAGTACTTC
TRBV6-1,TRBJ2-5,TRBD2,medium-sized,CASRASGTQETQYF,TGTGCCAGCAGAGCTAGCGGGACCCAAGAGACCCAGTACTTC
TRBV7-3,TRBJ2-1,.,.,CASSSDRGSYNEQFF,TGTGCCAGCAGCTCCGACAGAGGATCCTACAATGAGCAGTTCTTC
TRBV20-1,TRBJ2-3,TRBD2,few,CSARGGTKGQSLDTQYF,TGCAGTGCTAGAGGGGGGACTAAAGGTCAGAGTTTAGATACGCAGTATTTT
TRBV4-2,TRBJ2-7,.,.,CASSQGKEQYF,TGTGCCAGCAGCCAGGGTAAGGAGCAGTACTTC